What follows is one T cell receptor beta chain and its context. The data were obtained in a study of blood T cell repertoires in COVID-19. The wider study: Sites across the United States, Italy and Spain contributed samples from acute and convalescent COVID-19.

Original processing methods: Scientists estimated how many nucleated cells there were by amplifying reference gene primers. The method was immunoSEQ multiplex PCR; TCRdb's version includes in-frame clones alone and lacks a portion of them. V and J calls and clone size follow that table, whereas D and trimming were derived from the DNA. The sample has fewer than 100,000 clones; approximately 80% are singletons. The source material was peripheral blood. The sequence derives from a man aged 45 to 65 with acute or convalescent COVID-19.

CDR3 DNA: TGTGCCAGTAGTATTGGCCAGGGGGGTGAAAAACTGTTTTTT. Its protein is CASSIGQGGEKLFF. V is TRBV19 and J is TRBJ1-4, with TRBD1 matching 7 bases. Germline CDR1 reads LNHDA; CDR2 reads SQIVND (reference sequence). The V gene end was trimmed by 3 bases and the J gene end by 7 bases; junction bases not matched to a gene: 5. The CDR3 covers 14 residues.